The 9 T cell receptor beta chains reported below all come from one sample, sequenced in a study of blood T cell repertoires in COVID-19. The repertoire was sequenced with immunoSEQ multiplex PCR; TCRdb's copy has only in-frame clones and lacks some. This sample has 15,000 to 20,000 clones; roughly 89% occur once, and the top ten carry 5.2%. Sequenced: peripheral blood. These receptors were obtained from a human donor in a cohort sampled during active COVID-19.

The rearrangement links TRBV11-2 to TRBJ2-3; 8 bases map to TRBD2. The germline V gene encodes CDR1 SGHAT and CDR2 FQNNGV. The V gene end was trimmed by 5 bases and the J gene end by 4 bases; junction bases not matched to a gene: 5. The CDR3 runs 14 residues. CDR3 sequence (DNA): TGTGCCAGCAGCCAAAGCGGGAGCCCAGATACGCAGTATTTT. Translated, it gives CASSQSGSPDTQYF.

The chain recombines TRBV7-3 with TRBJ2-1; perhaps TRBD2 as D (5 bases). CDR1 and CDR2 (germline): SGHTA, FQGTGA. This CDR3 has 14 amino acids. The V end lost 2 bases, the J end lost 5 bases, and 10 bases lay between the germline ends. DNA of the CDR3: TGTGCCAGCAGCTTAGTTAGCGCGAACAATGAGCAGTTCTTC. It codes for CASSLVSANNEQFF.

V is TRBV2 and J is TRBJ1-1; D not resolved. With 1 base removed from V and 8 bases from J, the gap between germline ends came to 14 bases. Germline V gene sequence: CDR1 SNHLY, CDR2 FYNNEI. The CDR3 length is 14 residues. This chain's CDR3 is CASSEGWQPREAFF. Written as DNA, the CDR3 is TGTGCCAGCAGTGAAGGGTGGCAACCGCGGGAAGCTTTCTTT.

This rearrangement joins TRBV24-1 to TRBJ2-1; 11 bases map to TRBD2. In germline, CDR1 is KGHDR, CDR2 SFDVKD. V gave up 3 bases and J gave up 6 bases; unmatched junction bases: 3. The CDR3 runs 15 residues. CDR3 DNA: TGTGCCACCAGTGATAGACTAGCGGGAACCAATGAGCAGTTCTTC. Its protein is CATSDRLAGTNEQFF.

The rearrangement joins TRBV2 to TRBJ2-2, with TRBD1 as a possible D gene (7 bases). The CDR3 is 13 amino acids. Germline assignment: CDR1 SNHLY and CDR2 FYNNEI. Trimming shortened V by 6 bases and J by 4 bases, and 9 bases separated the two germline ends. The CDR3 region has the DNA TGTGCCAGCAGCCAGGGGGGCACCGGGGAGCTGTTTTTT. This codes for CASSQGGTGELFF.

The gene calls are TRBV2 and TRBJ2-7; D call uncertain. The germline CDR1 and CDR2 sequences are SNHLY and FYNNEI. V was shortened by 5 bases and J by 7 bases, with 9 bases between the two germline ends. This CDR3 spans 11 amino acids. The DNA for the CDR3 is TGTGCCAGCAGTAATGACGGGGAGCAGTACTTC. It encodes CASSNDGEQYF.

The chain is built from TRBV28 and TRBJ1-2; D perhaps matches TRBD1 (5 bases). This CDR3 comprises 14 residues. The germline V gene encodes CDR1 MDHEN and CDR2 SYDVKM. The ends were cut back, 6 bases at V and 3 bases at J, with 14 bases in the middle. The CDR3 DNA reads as TGTGCCAGCAGCTCGGGGGGGACCCACTATGGCTACACCTTC. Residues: CASSSGGTHYGYTF.

The CDR3 DNA is TGCAGTGCTAGTGTCCTAGCGGGAGGGCCGAGCACAGATACGCAGTATTTT. This translates into CSASVLAGGPSTDTQYF. The chain is built from TRBV20-1 and TRBJ2-3, with 12 bases identical to TRBD2. This CDR3 is built from 17 residues. CDR1 DFQATT and CDR2 SNEGSKA come from the germline V gene (reference sequence). The V gene end was trimmed by 3 bases and the J gene end by 0 bases; junction bases not matched to a gene: 7.

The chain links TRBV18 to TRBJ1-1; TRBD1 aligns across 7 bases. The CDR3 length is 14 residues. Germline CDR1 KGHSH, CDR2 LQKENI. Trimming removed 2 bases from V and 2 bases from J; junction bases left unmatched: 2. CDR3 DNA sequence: TGTGCCAGCTCACCAGACAGGGATAACACTGAAGCTTTCTTT. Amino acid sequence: CASSPDRDNTEAFF.